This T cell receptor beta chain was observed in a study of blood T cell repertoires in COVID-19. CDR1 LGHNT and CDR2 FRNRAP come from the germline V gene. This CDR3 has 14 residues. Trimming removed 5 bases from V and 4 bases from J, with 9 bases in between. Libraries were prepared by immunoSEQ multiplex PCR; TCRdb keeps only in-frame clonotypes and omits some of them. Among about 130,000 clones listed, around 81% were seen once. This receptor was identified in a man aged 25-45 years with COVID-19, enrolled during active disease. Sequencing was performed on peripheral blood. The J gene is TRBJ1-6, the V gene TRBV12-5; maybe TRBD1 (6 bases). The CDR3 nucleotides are TGTGCTAGTGGTCAACAGGGATATAATTCACCCCTCCACTTT. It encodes CASGQQGYNSPLHF.